A selection of T cell receptor beta chains follows, all from one sample in a study of T-cell reconstitution after alpha-beta-depleted transplantation in children. Via MiXCR, TCRdb re-called the PCR reads, giving one row per CDR3 protein. This table has about 580,000 distinct CDR3 sequences, 23% appearing once. Sequencing used PBMCs, mostly from graft donor cells, obtained 360 days after TCRalphabeta/CD19-depleted stem cell transplant. Receptors were obtained from a boy in the first two years of life who had a stem cell transplant for acute myeloid leukemia, so the T cells may come from the graft donor. Both conserved end residues are part of each CDR3. D genes are given only for firm matches. For some rows the clone size is stated as once, few or many, or as a class when expanded; others skip it.

d_call: .; j_call: TRBJ1-5; v_call: TRBV7-6; cdr3_length: 14; clone_size: many; cdr3_aa: CASSSGDSNQPQHF; cdr3_nt: TGTGCCAGCAGCTCCGGGGATAGCAATCAGCCCCAGCATTTT
d_call: .; j_call: TRBJ1-5; v_call: TRBV2; cdr3_length: 14; clone_size: few; cdr3_aa: CASSAREGLQPQHF; cdr3_nt: TGTGCCAGCAGTGCCAGGGAAGGTTTACAGCCCCAGCATTTT
d_call: TRBD1; j_call: TRBJ2-3; v_call: TRBV7-2; cdr3_length: 16; clone_size: .; cdr3_aa: CASSLNRGSSTDTQYF; cdr3_nt: TGTGCCAGCAGCTTGAACAGGGGATCTAGCACAGATACGCAGTATTTT
d_call: .; j_call: TRBJ2-3; v_call: TRBV9; cdr3_length: 16; clone_size: few; cdr3_aa: CASSVGVERRTDTQYF; cdr3_nt: TGTGCCAGCAGCGTAGGAGTGGAGAGGCGCACAGATACGCAGTATTTT
d_call: .; j_call: TRBJ2-5; v_call: TRBV20-1; cdr3_length: 13; clone_size: few; cdr3_aa: CSARNGPVETQYF; cdr3_nt: TGCAGTGCTCGGAACGGCCCTGTTGAGACCCAGTACTTC
d_call: TRBD2; j_call: TRBJ2-7; v_call: TRBV24-1; cdr3_length: 14; clone_size: .; cdr3_aa: CATSDAGGSYEQYF; cdr3_nt: TGTGCCACCAGTGATGCGGGGGGTTCCTACGAGCAGTACTTC
d_call: TRBD1; j_call: TRBJ2-2; v_call: TRBV5-1; cdr3_length: 15; clone_size: many; cdr3_aa: CASSTRTGNTGELFF; cdr3_nt: TGCGCCAGCAGCACGAGGACAGGGAACACCGGGGAGCTGTTTTTT
d_call: TRBD2; j_call: TRBJ2-5; v_call: TRBV20-1; cdr3_length: 15; clone_size: .; cdr3_aa: CSASVAGGRQETQYF; cdr3_nt: TGCAGTGCTAGTGTAGCGGGGGGGCGCCAAGAGACCCAGTACTTC
d_call: TRBD1; j_call: TRBJ2-1; v_call: TRBV12-3/TRBV12-4; cdr3_length: 15; clone_size: few; cdr3_aa: CASSFGTGPINEQFF; cdr3_nt: TGTGCCAGCAGTTTCGGGACAGGGCCCATCAATGAGCAGTTCTTC
d_call: .; j_call: TRBJ2-3; v_call: TRBV29-1; cdr3_length: 14; clone_size: .; cdr3_aa: CSVVRGAPTDTQYF; cdr3_nt: TGCAGCGTTGTCAGAGGGGCTCCCACAGATACGCAGTATTTT
d_call: .; j_call: TRBJ1-1; v_call: TRBV12-3/TRBV12-4; cdr3_length: 16; clone_size: many; cdr3_aa: CASSLGVSRPNTEAFF; cdr3_nt: TGTGCCAGCAGTTTAGGGGTTAGTAGGCCGAACACTGAAGCTTTCTTT
d_call: TRBD1; j_call: TRBJ1-3; v_call: TRBV15; cdr3_length: 15; clone_size: .; cdr3_aa: CATSADRGAGNTIYF; cdr3_nt: TGTGCCACCAGCGCAGACAGGGGGGCTGGAAACACCATATATTTT
d_call: .; j_call: TRBJ1-6; v_call: TRBV10-3; cdr3_length: 15; clone_size: .; cdr3_aa: CAISERSSYNSPLHF; cdr3_nt: TGTGCCATCAGTGAACGGAGCTCCTATAATTCACCCCTCCACTTT
d_call: .; j_call: TRBJ2-1; v_call: TRBV7-2; cdr3_length: 15; clone_size: .; cdr3_aa: CASSSTPNGYNEQFF; cdr3_nt: TGTGCCAGCAGCTCGACCCCGAATGGGTACAATGAGCAGTTCTTC
d_call: TRBD1; j_call: TRBJ1-2; v_call: TRBV12-3/TRBV12-4; cdr3_length: 14; clone_size: many; cdr3_aa: CASSRQGQSNGYTF; cdr3_nt: TGTGCCAGCAGTCGCCAGGGACAGTCAAATGGCTACACCTTC
d_call: TRBD2; j_call: TRBJ2-1; v_call: TRBV6-5; cdr3_length: 19; clone_size: .; cdr3_aa: CASSYQYPDLAGGVDEQFF; cdr3_nt: TGTGCCAGCAGTTACCAGTATCCCGATCTAGCGGGGGGAGTAGATGAGCAGTTCTTC
d_call: .; j_call: TRBJ1-1; v_call: TRBV29-1; cdr3_length: 12; clone_size: many; cdr3_aa: CSVLGPYTEAFF; cdr3_nt: TGCAGCGTTCTAGGGCCCTACACTGAAGCTTTCTTT
d_call: .; j_call: TRBJ2-5; v_call: TRBV3-1; cdr3_length: 14; clone_size: .; cdr3_aa: CASSMGLSQETQYF; cdr3_nt: TGTGCCAGCAGCATGGGACTTAGCCAAGAGACCCAGTACTTC
d_call: TRBD1; j_call: TRBJ1-5; v_call: TRBV20-1; cdr3_length: 13; clone_size: .; cdr3_aa: CSANDRAYQPQHF; cdr3_nt: TGCAGTGCTAACGACAGGGCCTATCAGCCCCAGCATTTT
d_call: TRBD1; j_call: TRBJ2-1; v_call: TRBV30; cdr3_length: 12; clone_size: .; cdr3_aa: CAWSWTGNEQFF; cdr3_nt: TGTGCCTGGAGTTGGACAGGGAATGAGCAGTTCTTC
d_call: TRBD1; j_call: TRBJ1-2; v_call: TRBV6-1; cdr3_length: 17; clone_size: few; cdr3_aa: CASSPRLSGTGLYGYTF; cdr3_nt: TGTGCCAGCAGTCCAAGACTTTCCGGGACAGGGCTATATGGCTACACCTTC
d_call: TRBD1; j_call: TRBJ1-6; v_call: TRBV5-1; cdr3_length: 15; clone_size: .; cdr3_aa: CASSLGQAGNSPLHF; cdr3_nt: TGCGCCAGCAGCTTAGGACAGGCCGGTAATTCACCCCTCCACTTT